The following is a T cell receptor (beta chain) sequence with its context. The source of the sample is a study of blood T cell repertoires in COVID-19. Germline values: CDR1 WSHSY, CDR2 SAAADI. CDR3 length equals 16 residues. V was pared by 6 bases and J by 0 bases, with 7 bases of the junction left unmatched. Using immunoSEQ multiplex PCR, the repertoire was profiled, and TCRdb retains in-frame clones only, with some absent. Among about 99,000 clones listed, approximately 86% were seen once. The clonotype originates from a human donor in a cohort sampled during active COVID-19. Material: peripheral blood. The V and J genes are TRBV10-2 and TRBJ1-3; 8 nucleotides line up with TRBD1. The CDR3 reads CASSDYRGSSGNTIYF. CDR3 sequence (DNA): TGCGCCAGCAGCGATTACAGGGGGAGCTCTGGAAACACCATATATTTT.